The 32 T cell receptor beta chains below come from one sample, sequenced in a study of T cell responses to AZD1222 COVID-19 vaccine. Generated by immunoSEQ multiplex PCR, the TCRdb table keeps only in-frame clones and is missing some. The table has fewer than 150,000 clones, about nine tenths seen once. The sample in question was peripheral blood, obtained on day 0 of AZD1222 vaccination. These receptors were collected from an adult in good health.

The chain employs TRBV5-1 and TRBJ2-6; D tentatively reads TRBD1 or TRBD2 (5 bases each). CDR1 SGHRS and CDR2 YFSETQ come from the germline V gene. The CDR3 consists of 15 residues. V lost 9 bases and J lost 0, with 13 bases in between. CDR3 loop: CATRDVISGANVLTF. The CDR3 region has the DNA TGCGCCACAAGGGACGTAATCTCTGGGGCCAACGTCCTGACTTTC.

This clone has a single count. The J gene is TRBJ2-2, the V gene TRBV3-1 (or the pseudogene TRBV3-2); D gene unclear. Germline CDR1 is LGHDT and CDR2 is YNNKEL (reference sequence). Deletions cut 1 base from V and 0 bases from J, with 9 bases between. The CDR3 covers 16 residues. This CDR3 is CASSQVRQPNTGELFF. CDR3 nucleotides: TGTGCCAGCAGCCAAGTCCGCCAGCCGAACACCGGGGAGCTGTTTTTT.

This chain uses TRBV15 with TRBJ2-2; a weak D match, TRBD1 (6 bases). Germline-derived CDR1 and CDR2 are LNHNV and YYDKDF (reference sequence). This CDR3 region has 14 residues. Trimming took 4 bases from V and 5 from J, leaving 11 bases between them. In nucleotides, the CDR3 is TGTGCCACCAGCACCGCGAGGGGGACCGGGGAGCTGTTTTTT. Protein: CATSTARGTGELFF.

The chain uses TRBV3-1 (or the pseudogene TRBV3-2) and TRBJ2-4; D call uncertain. The V end was cut by 4 bases, the J end by 6 bases, with 10 bases between. This CDR3 is built from 13 residues. From germline, CDR1 is LGHDT and CDR2 YNNKEL (reference sequence). The CDR3 nucleotides read TGTGCCAGCAGCCCCCCAGTCTCAAACATTCAGTACTTC. This codes for CASSPPVSNIQYF.

V and J are TRBV6-5 and TRBJ1-1, with D tentatively TRBD1 (5 bases). CDR1 and CDR2 (germline): MNHEY, SVGAGI. V dropped 6 bases and J dropped 7 bases, with 12 bases sitting between them. This CDR3 spans 12 amino acids. The CDR3 DNA follows: TGTGCCAGCAGCCGCGGAGACAGTGAAGCTTTCTTT. Translated: CASSRGDSEAFF.

The rearrangement joins TRBV27 to TRBJ2-1; no definite D call. The V and J ends lost 6 bases and 6 bases respectively, with 15 bases between them. Per the germline V gene, CDR1 is MNHEY and CDR2 is SMNVEV (reference sequence). This CDR3 spans 14 amino acids. DNA for the CDR3: TGTGCCAGCAGCTGGTCCGGGTTCGGCAATGAGCAGTTCTTC. Protein product: CASSWSGFGNEQFF.

The J gene is TRBJ2-7, the V gene TRBV5-1, with TRBD2 matching over 13 bases. The CDR3 spans 13 residues. The V gene's germline CDR1 is SGHRS and CDR2 YFSETQ. After removal of 4 bases from V and 7 bases from J, the junction contained 2 bases not matched to a gene. The CDR3 reads CASSRGLAGEQYF. The CDR3 coding sequence is TGCGCCAGCAGCCGGGGACTAGCGGGGGAGCAGTACTTC.

This clone was counted only a few times. The chain is built from TRBV29-1 and TRBJ2-2, with TRBD1 matching 7 bases. This CDR3 is built from 14 residues. CDR1 and CDR2 from the germline V gene are SQVTM and ANQGSEA. The V gene end was trimmed by 7 bases and the J gene end by 4 bases; junction bases not matched to a gene: 9. The DNA of the CDR3 is TGCAGCGCCGTTACAGGGGACCTCACCGGGGAGCTGTTTTTT. It translates to CSAVTGDLTGELFF.

The table lists this clone with a count of one. The gene calls are TRBV6-5 and TRBJ2-7, with D tentatively TRBD2 (6 bases). CDR3 length equals 14 residues. V lost 4 bases and J 0 bases, leaving 10 bases between the germline ends. Germline V gives CDR1 MNHEY, CDR2 SVGAGI. CDR3 bases: TGTGCCAGCAGTTTAGGCGGGGACTCCTACGAGCAGTACTTC. Its translation: CASSLGGDSYEQYF.

The gene calls are TRBV12-5 and TRBJ1-2; TRBD1 agrees at 10 bases. The ends lost 3 bases at V and 7 bases at J; junction bases unmatched: 8. Looked up from germline, CDR1 is LGHNT and CDR2 is FRNRAP. The CDR3 has 15 residues. The CDR3 region has the DNA TGTGCTAGTGGTTTACCGGGACAGGGGCGACGTGGCTACACCTTC. Translation: CASGLPGQGRRGYTF.

The chain has TRBV7-2 and TRBJ2-1; 7 bases agree with TRBD2. The V and J ends lost 10 bases and 3 bases, in that order; junction bases with no gene match: 12. In germline, CDR1 is SGHTA, CDR2 FQGNSA. There are 15 residues in the CDR3. The CDR3 spells CATRFRREGYNEQFF. The CDR3 nucleotides read TGTGCCACCAGATTTAGGAGGGAGGGCTACAATGAGCAGTTCTTC. The whole variable domain, remainder taken from reference TRBV7-2 and TRBJ2-1, is GAGVSQSPSNKVTEKGKDVELRCDPISGHTALYWYRQSLGQGLEFLIYFQGNSAPDKSGLPSDRFSAERTGGSVSTLTIQRTQQEDSAVYLCATRFRREGYNEQFFGPGTRLTVL.

The rearrangement links TRBV9 to TRBJ2-1, with D tentatively TRBD2 (6 bases). CDR1 and CDR2 (germline): SGDLS, YYNGEE. The CDR3 spans 14 residues. Trimming shortened V by 2 bases and J by 5 bases, and 11 bases separated the two germline ends. The CDR3 region has the DNA TGTGCCAGCAGCGTTGGCGGGGCTCACAATGAGCAGTTCTTC. This translates into CASSVGGAHNEQFF.

This clone has only a few counts. V and J are TRBV5-3 and TRBJ2-7, with 9 bases identical to TRBD1. TRBV5-3 belongs to the ORF category, with a function that is uncertain. The CDR3 is made up of 17 amino acids. V was pared by 2 bases and J by 6 bases, with 15 bases of the junction left unmatched. This chain's CDR3 is CARSLRGTGRARGEQYF. CDR3 sequence (DNA): TGTGCCAGAAGCTTAAGGGGGACAGGGCGTGCTAGGGGCGAGCAGTACTTC.

The chain couples TRBV4-1 to TRBJ1-1; 10 bases fit TRBD1. CDR1 is MGHRA and CDR2 is YSYEKL in the germline V gene. V was clipped by 6 bases and J by 4 bases; unmatched bases: 11. This CDR3 region has 16 residues. The CDR3 DNA reads TGCGCCAGCAGGGGCAGACAGGGGGCCGGGGGCACTGAAGCTTTCTTT. Its translation: CASRGRQGAGGTEAFF.

The genes are TRBV13 and TRBJ1-4; D gene unclear. Looked up from germline, CDR1 is PRHDT and CDR2 is FYEKMQ (reference sequence). The ends were cut back, 2 bases at V and 0 bases at J, with 4 bases in the middle. The CDR3 spans 14 residues. The CDR3 reads CASSLRSTNEKLFF. CDR3 in DNA: TGTGCCAGCAGCTTAAGGTCAACTAATGAAAAACTGTTTTTT.

This clone was seen once. This same CDR3 is encoded by further DNA sequences in the sample. This chain uses TRBV19 with TRBJ1-5; D gene uncertain. The CDR3 covers 15 residues. Germline lookup yields CDR1 LNHDA and CDR2 SQIVND (reference sequence). V was trimmed by 3 bases and J by 0 bases, leaving 9 bases between them. The CDR3: CASSIGRNSNQPQHF. Here the CDR3 DNA reads TGTGCCAGTAGTATTGGACGTAATAGCAATCAGCCCCAGCATTTT.

The rearrangement uses TRBV2 and TRBJ1-3; 9 bases are a match to TRBD1. The CDR3 consists of 15 residues. Trimming at V came to 6 bases and at J to 6 bases, leaving 9 bases not matched to a gene. Germline V gene data show CDR1 as SNHLY and CDR2 as FYNNEI. The chain's CDR3 is CASSATRTGENTIYF. The CDR3 DNA reads TGTGCCAGCAGCGCCACCAGGACAGGGGAAAACACCATATATTTT.

The chain uses TRBV30 and TRBJ1-2; D is possibly TRBD1 (6 bases). V gave up 1 base and J gave up 1 base, with 10 bases separating them. Germline CDR1 GTSNPN, CDR2 SVGIG (reference sequence). The CDR3 covers 14 residues. The CDR3 region is CAWSADRYNYGYTF. CDR3 nucleotides: TGTGCCTGGAGTGCAGACAGGTATAACTATGGCTACACCTTC.

This chain links TRBV19 with TRBJ1-5; D is perhaps TRBD1 (5 bases). V was clipped by 4 bases and J by 4 bases, with 14 bases between them. Germline V CDR1 and CDR2: LNHDA, SQIVND (reference sequence). The CDR3 is made up of 15 amino acids. The CDR3 DNA sequence: TGTGCCAGTAGTACATTGAGGACACATAATCAGCCCCAGCATTTT. Protein sequence: CASSTLRTHNQPQHF.

The chain combines TRBV5-6 with TRBJ2-1; D possibly corresponds to TRBD2 (6 bases). Germline V gene data show CDR1 as SGHDT and CDR2 as YYEEEE. The V end was cut by 0 bases, the J end by 8 bases, with 18 bases between. The CDR3 totals 16 residues. CDR3 nucleotide sequence: TGTGCCAGCAGCTTGGGGGTAGCGGCGGGGACGGATGAGCAGTTCTTC. As protein: CASSLGVAAGTDEQFF.

The V call is TRBV11-1, the J call TRBJ2-2, with no clear D. Per the germline V gene, CDR1 is SGHAT and CDR2 is FQDESV (reference sequence). The CDR3 totals 15 residues. The germline V and J ends were trimmed by 2 bases and 6 bases, with 13 bases remaining between them. The CDR3 region is CASSLSSAGAGELFF. CDR3 nucleotide sequence: TGTGCCAGCAGCTTATCAAGTGCAGGAGCCGGGGAGCTGTTTTTT.

The chain combines TRBV6-2 or TRBV6-3 with TRBJ2-7, with TRBD1 matching 10 bases. CDR1 is MNHEY, CDR2 SVGEGT, per germline. Losses at the gene ends were 5 bases for V and 4 bases for J; bases not matched to a gene: 8. The CDR3 has 15 residues. The CDR3 nucleotides read TGTGCCAGCAGTCCGGGACAGGGGCTGACTTACGAGCAGTACTTC. Residues: CASSPGQGLTYEQYF.

The chain is built from TRBV5-6 and TRBJ1-6; 8 bases fit TRBD1. In germline, CDR1 is SGHDT, CDR2 YYEEEE. The CDR3 is made up of 16 amino acids. Trimming at V came to 0 bases and at J to 4 bases, leaving 3 bases not matched to a gene. In DNA, the CDR3 is TGTGCCAGCAGCTTGGCCCGGACAGGGTATAATTCACCCCTCCACTTT. This codes for CASSLARTGYNSPLHF.

The V gene is TRBV6-5, the J gene TRBJ2-1; D remains ambiguous. The CDR3 totals 12 residues. Trimming removed 7 bases from V and 2 bases from J, with 6 bases in between. The germline V gene encodes CDR1 MNHEY and CDR2 SVGAGI. The CDR3 sequence: CASTHTYNEQFF. DNA for the CDR3: TGTGCCAGCACCCATACCTACAATGAGCAGTTCTTC.

V and J are TRBV6-6 and TRBJ1-5, with 8 nucleotides matching TRBD1. V shed 7 bases, J shed 7 bases, and the junction held 15 bases outside the gene matches. Germline V gene lookup returns CDR1 MNHNY and CDR2 SVGAGI (reference sequence). The CDR3 has 16 amino acids. The CDR3 region is CASIDPGQGAPQPQHF. CDR3 coding DNA: TGTGCCAGCATCGACCCCGGGCAGGGGGCCCCCCAGCCCCAGCATTTT.

The rearrangement links TRBV7-2 to TRBJ2-7; tentatively, D is TRBD2 (5 bases). Trimming took 3 bases from V and 9 from J, leaving 15 bases between them. CDR1 and CDR2 from the germline V gene are SGHTA and FQGNSA. This CDR3 contains 13 residues. The CDR3 coding sequence is TGTGCCAGCAGCTTCGGGATCCACCGGGGGCAGTACTTC. This codes for CASSFGIHRGQYF.

V and J are TRBV5-6 and TRBJ1-3; a weak D match, TRBD1 (5 bases). This CDR3 is 15 amino acids long. CDR1 SGHDT and CDR2 YYEEEE come from the germline V gene. V lost 5 bases to trimming and J lost 3 bases, with 15 bases between them. The CDR3, as DNA: TGTGCCAGCAGTGTAGGCAGGGTCGTTGGAAACACCATATATTTT. Its protein product is CASSVGRVVGNTIYF.

The J gene is TRBJ2-4, the V gene TRBV9; 7 bases agree with TRBD1. The V gene's germline CDR1 is SGDLS and CDR2 YYNGEE. The CDR3 spans 15 residues. J lost 2 bases, V lost 3 bases, and 5 bases had no gene match. DNA of the CDR3: TGTGCCAGCAGCGAACGGACAGGAACCAAAAACATTCAGTACTTC. This translates into CASSERTGTKNIQYF.

The J gene is TRBJ1-2, the V gene TRBV7-9; the D is unclear. The germline gives CDR1 SEHNR, CDR2 FQNEAQ (reference sequence). With 3 bases removed from V and 5 bases from J, the gap between germline ends came to 7 bases. The CDR3 has 12 residues. This CDR3 reads CASSFDGYGYTF. CDR3 nucleotide sequence: TGTGCCAGCAGCTTTGACGGGTATGGCTACACCTTC.

The chain is built from TRBV4-1 and TRBJ1-1, with D tentatively TRBD1 (6 bases). CDR1 MGHRA and CDR2 YSYEKL come from the germline V gene. The CDR3 is 17 residues long. Trimming removed 1 base at V and 1 base at J, with 16 bases between. CDR3 sequence: CASSQVAAGASNTEAFF. CDR3 nucleotides: TGCGCCAGCAGCCAAGTTGCGGCAGGGGCTTCGAACACTGAAGCTTTCTTT.

The V gene is TRBV5-8, the J gene TRBJ1-5; D is uncertain. The germline V gene has CDR1 SGHTS and CDR2 YDEGEE. V lost 3 bases to trimming and J lost 0 bases, with 13 bases between them. The CDR3 is made up of 16 amino acids. The CDR3 protein is CASSSIPTYSNQPQHF. CDR3 DNA: TGTGCCAGCAGCTCCATACCTACGTATAGCAATCAGCCCCAGCATTTT.

The chain links TRBV7-2 to TRBJ2-3; 8 bases are shared with TRBD1. Germline V gene data show CDR1 as SGHTA and CDR2 as FQGNSA. This CDR3 comprises 13 residues. With 5 bases clipped from V and 4 bases from J, the junction kept 2 bases outside the gene matches. The DNA for the CDR3 is TGTGCCAGCAGCGTGACAGGGGCAGATACGCAGTATTTT. Translating it yields CASSVTGADTQYF.